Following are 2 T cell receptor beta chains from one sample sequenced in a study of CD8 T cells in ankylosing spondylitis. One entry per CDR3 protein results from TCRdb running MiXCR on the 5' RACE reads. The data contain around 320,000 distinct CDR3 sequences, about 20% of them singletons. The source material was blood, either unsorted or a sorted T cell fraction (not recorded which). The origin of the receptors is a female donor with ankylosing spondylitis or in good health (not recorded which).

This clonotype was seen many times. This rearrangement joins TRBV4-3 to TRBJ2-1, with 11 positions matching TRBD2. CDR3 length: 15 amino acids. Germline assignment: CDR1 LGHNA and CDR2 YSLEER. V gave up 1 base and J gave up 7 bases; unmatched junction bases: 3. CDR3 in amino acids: CASSQGSGRGNEQFF. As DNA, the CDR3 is TGCGCCAGCAGCCAAGGTAGCGGGAGGGGAAATGAGCAGTTCTTC.

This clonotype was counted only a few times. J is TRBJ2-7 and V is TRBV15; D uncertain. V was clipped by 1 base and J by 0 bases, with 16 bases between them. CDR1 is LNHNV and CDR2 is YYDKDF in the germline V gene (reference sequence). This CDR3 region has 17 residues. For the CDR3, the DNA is TGTGCCACCAGCAGAGGTTCCGGGCTGCCTAGCTCCTACGAGCAGTACTTC. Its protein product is CATSRGSGLPSSYEQYF.